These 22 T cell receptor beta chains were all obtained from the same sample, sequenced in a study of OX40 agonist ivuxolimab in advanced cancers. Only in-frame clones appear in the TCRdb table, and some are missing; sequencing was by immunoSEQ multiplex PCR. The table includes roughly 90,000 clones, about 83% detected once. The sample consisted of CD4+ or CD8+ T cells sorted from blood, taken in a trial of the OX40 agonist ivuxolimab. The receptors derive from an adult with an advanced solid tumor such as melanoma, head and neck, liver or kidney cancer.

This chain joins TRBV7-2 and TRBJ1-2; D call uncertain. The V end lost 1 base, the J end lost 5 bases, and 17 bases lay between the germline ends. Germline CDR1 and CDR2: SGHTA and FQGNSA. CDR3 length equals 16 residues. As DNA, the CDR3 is TGTGCCAGCAGCTTAGGGGTGGGTACGAGTGGGTATGGCTACACCTTC. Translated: CASSLGVGTSGYGYTF.

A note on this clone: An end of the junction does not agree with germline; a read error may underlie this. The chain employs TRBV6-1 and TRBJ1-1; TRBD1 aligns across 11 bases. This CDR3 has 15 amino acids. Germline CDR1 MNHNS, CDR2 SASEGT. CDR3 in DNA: TGTGCCAGCAGTGGCGGCTCCCCGGACAGGGGGCTTGGGGACTTT. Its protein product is CASSGGSPDRGLGDF.

Here the CDR3 reads CASSLLGGKQETQYF. CDR3 bases: TGTGCCAGCAGCTTATTGGGGGGGAAACAAGAGACCCAGTACTTC. The chain has TRBV7-3 and TRBJ2-5; 7 positions agree with TRBD2. V lost 2 bases to trimming and J lost 2 bases; unmatched junction nucleotides: 5. CDR1 is SGHTA and CDR2 is FQGTGA in the germline V gene. This CDR3 is 15 amino acids long.

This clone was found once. CDR3 sequence reads: CASSRTGTGYGYTF. Written as DNA, the CDR3 is TGTGCCAGCAGTCGGACCGGGACCGGCTATGGCTACACCTTC. The gene calls are TRBV27 and TRBJ1-2, with D tentatively TRBD1 (5 bases). The CDR3 has 14 residues. Germline assignment: CDR1 MNHEY and CDR2 SMNVEV (reference sequence). The ends were cut back, 5 bases at V and 4 bases at J, with 14 bases in the middle.

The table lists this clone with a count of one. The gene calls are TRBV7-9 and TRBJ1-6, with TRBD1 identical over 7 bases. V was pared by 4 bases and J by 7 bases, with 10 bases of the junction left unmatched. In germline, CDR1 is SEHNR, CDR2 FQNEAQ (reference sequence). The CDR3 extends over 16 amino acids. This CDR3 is CASSSSSGTVNSPLHF. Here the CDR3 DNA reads TGTGCCAGCAGCTCCTCTAGCGGGACAGTAAATTCACCCCTCCACTTT.

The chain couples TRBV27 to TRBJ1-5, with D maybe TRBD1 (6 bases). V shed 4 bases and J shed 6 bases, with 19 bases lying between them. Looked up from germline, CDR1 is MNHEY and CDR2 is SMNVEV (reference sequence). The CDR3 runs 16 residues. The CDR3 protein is CASSSAQGALGQPQHF. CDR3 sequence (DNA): TGTGCCAGCAGTTCAGCACAGGGAGCCTTGGGTCAGCCCCAGCATTTT.

The CDR3 sequence is CAWSVKTGGVEKLFF. In DNA, the CDR3 is TGTGCCTGGAGTGTCAAAACAGGGGGAGTCGAAAAACTGTTTTTT. The chain combines TRBV30 with TRBJ1-4, with TRBD1 identical over 8 bases. There are 15 residues in the CDR3. V was clipped by 0 bases and J by 8 bases; unmatched bases: 8. The germline V gene has CDR1 GTSNPN and CDR2 SVGIG (reference sequence).

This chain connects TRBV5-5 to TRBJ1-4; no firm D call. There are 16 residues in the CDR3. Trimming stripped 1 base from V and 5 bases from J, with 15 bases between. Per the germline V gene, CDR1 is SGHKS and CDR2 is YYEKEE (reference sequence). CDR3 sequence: CASSLSSTGINEKLFF. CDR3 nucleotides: TGTGCCAGCAGCTTGTCATCGACGGGGATAAATGAAAAACTGTTTTTT.

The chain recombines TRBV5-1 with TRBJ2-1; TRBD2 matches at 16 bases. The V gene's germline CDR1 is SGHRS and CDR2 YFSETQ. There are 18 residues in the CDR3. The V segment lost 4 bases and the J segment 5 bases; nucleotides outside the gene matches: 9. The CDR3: CASSPGTSGRAGDNEQFF. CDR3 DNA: TGCGCCAGCAGCCCCGGGACTAGCGGGAGGGCCGGCGACAATGAGCAGTTCTTC. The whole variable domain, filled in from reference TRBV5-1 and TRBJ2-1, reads KAGVTQTPRYLIKTRGQQVTLSCSPISGHRSVSWYQQTPGQGLQFLFEYFSETQRNKGNFPGRFSGRQFSNSRSEMNVSTLELGDSALYLCASSPGTSGRAGDNEQFFGPGTRLTVL.

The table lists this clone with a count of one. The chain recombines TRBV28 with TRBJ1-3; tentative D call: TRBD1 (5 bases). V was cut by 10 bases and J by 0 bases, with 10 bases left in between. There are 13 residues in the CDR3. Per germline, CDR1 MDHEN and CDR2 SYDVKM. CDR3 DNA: TGTGCCACCGAGACAGTCTCTGGAAACACCATATATTTT. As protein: CATETVSGNTIYF.

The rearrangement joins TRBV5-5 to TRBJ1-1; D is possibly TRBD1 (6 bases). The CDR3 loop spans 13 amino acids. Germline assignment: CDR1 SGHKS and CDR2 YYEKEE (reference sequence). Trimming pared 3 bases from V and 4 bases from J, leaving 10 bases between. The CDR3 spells CASSSTGSTEAFF. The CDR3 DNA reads TGTGCCAGCAGCTCGACAGGTTCCACTGAAGCTTTCTTT.

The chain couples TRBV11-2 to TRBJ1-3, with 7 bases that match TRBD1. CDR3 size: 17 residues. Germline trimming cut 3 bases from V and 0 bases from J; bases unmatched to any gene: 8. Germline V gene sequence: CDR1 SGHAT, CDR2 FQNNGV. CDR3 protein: CASSFGPGGASGNTIYF. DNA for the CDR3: TGTGCCAGCAGCTTTGGGCCAGGGGGGGCCTCTGGAAACACCATATATTTT.

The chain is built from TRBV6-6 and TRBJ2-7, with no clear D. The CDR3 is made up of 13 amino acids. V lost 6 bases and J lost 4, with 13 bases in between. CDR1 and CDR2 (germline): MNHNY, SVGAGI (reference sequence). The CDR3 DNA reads TGTGCCAGCAGGAGTGGAAGCTCTTACGAGCAGTACTTC. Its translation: CASRSGSSYEQYF.

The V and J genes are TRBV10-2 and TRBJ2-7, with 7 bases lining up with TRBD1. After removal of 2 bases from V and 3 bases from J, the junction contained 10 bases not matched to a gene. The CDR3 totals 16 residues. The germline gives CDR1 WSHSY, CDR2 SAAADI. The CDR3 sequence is CASSEGGQRLVYEQYF. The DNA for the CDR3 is TGCGCCAGCAGTGAGGGGGGACAGCGCCTAGTCTACGAGCAGTACTTC.

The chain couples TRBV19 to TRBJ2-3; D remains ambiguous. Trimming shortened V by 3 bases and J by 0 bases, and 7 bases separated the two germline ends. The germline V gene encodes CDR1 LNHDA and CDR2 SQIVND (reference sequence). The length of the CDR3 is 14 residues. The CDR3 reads CASSMKTSTDTQYF. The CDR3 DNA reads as TGTGCCAGTAGTATGAAGACTAGCACAGATACGCAGTATTTT.

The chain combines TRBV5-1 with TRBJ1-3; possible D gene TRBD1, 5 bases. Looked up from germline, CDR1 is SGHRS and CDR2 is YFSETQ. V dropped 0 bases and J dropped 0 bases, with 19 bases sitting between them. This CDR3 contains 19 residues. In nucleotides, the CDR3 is TGCGCCAGCAGCTTGGTGGTTCGGCGGGGGTTTGGCTCTGGAAACACCATATATTTT. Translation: CASSLVVRRGFGSGNTIYF.

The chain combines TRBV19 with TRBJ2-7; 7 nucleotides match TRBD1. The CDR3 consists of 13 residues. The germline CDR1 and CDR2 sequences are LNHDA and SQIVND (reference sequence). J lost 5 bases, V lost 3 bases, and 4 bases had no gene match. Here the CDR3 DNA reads TGTGCCAGTAGTATGCAGGGGGTAGACGAGCAGTACTTC. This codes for CASSMQGVDEQYF.

For the CDR3, the DNA is TGTGCCAGCAGCTTAGCAGGGGCCGGGGAGCTGTTTTTT. Its protein is CASSLAGAGELFF. This chain uses TRBV11-2 with TRBJ2-2, with D possibly being TRBD1 (6 bases). Trimming took off 1 base at V and 6 bases at J, with 6 bases between the two ends. This CDR3 has 13 amino acids. CDR1 is SGHAT and CDR2 is FQNNGV in the germline V gene.

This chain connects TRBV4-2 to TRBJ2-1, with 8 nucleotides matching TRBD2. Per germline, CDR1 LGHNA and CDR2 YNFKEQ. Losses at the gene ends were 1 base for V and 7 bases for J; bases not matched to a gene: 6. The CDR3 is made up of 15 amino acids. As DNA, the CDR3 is TGTGCCAGCAGCCAAGTGGTATCTAGCGGGAATGAGCAGTTCTTC. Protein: CASSQVVSSGNEQFF.

Here the CDR3 reads CASSKDGGRPPPAGYTF. DNA of the CDR3: TGTGCCAGCAGCAAAGATGGGGGACGGCCTCCGCCTGCGGGCTACACCTTC. This sequence joins TRBV21-1 and TRBJ1-2. TRBV21-1 is labeled a pseudogene. This CDR3 has 17 amino acids.

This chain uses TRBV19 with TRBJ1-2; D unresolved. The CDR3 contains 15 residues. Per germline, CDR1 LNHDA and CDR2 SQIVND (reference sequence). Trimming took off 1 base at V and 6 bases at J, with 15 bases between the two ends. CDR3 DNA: TGTGCCAGTAGTATAGTGGGCGGAGCTCGTAATGGCTACACCTTC. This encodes CASSIVGGARNGYTF.

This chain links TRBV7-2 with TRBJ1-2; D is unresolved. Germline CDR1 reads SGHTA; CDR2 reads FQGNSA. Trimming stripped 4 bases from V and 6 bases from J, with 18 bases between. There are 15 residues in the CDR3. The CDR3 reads CASSSPQAGVDGYTF. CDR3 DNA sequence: TGTGCCAGCAGCTCCCCGCAAGCTGGGGTCGATGGCTACACCTTC.